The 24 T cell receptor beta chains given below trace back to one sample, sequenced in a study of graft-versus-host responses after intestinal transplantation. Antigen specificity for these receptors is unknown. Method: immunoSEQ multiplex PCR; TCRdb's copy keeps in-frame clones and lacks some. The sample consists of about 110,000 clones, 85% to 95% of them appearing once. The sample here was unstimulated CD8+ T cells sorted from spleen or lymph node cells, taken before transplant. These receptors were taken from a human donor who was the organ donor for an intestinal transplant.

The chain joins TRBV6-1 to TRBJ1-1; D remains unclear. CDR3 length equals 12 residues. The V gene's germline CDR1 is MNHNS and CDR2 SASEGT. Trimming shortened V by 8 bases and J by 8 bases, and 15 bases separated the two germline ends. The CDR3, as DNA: TGTGCCAGCGGTGGGGTTGAGTCCGAAGCTTTCTTT. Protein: CASGGVESEAFF.

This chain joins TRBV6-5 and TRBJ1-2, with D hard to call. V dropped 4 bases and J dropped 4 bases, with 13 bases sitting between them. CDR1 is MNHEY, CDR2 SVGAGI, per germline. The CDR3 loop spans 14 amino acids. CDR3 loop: CASSLTHGGYGYTF. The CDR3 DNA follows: TGTGCCAGCAGTTTAACCCACGGAGGCTATGGCTACACCTTC.

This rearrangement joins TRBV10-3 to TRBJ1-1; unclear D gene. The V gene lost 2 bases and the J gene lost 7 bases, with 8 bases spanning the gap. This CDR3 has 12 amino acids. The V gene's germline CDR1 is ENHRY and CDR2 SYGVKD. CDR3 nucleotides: TGTGCCATCAGTGAGGCCGGGGTTGAAGCTTTCTTT. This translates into CAISEAGVEAFF.

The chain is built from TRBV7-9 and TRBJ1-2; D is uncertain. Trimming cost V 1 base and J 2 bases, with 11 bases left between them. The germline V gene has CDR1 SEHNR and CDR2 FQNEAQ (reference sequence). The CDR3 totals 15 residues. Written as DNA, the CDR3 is TGTGCCAGCAGCTTAGAAGCAGTTCCCAACTATGGCTACACCTTC. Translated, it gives CASSLEAVPNYGYTF.

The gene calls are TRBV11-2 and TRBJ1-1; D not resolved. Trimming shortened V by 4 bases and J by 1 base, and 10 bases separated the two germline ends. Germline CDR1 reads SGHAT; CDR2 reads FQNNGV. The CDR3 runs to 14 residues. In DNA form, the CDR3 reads TGTGCCAGCAGCTCAAGGGTTAGGAACACTGAAGCTTTCTTT. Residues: CASSSRVRNTEAFF. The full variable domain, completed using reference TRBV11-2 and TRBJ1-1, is EAGVAQSPRYKIIEKRQSVAFWCNPISGHATLYWYQQILGQGPKLLIQFQNNGVVDDSQLPKDRFSAERLKGVDSTLKIQPAKLEDSAVYLCASSSRVRNTEAFFGQGTRLTVV.

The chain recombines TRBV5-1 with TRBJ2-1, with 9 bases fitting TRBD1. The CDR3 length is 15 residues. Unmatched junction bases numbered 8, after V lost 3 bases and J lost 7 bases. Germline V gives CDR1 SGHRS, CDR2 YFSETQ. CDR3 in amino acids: CASSWTGQGINEQFF. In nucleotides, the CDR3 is TGCGCCAGCAGCTGGACGGGACAGGGTATTAATGAGCAGTTCTTC.

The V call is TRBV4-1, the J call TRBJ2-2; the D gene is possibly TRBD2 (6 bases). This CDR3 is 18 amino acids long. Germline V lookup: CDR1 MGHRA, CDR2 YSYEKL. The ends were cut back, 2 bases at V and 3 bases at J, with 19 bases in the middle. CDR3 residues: CASSQLAESIVYTGELFF. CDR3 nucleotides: TGCGCCAGCAGCCAATTAGCGGAGTCGATCGTATACACCGGGGAGCTGTTTTTT.

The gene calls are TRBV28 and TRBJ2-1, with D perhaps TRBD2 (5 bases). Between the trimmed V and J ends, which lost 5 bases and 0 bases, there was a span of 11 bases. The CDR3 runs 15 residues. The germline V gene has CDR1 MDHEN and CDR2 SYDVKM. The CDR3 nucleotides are TGTGCCAGCAGTCAGGACTGGAACTCCTACAATGAGCAGTTCTTC. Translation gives CASSQDWNSYNEQFF.

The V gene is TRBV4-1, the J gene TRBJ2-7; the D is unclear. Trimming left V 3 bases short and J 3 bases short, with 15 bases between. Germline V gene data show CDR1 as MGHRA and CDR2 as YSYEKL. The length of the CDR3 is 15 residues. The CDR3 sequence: CASSHLLGPVYEQYF. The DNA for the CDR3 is TGCGCCAGCAGCCACCTCCTAGGCCCGGTCTACGAGCAGTACTTC.

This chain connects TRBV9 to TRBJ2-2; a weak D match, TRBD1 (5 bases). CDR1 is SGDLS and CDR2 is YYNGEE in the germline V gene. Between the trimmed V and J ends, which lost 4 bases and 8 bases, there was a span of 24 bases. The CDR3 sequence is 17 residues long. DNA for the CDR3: TGTGCCAGCAGCCCTTTCGGGCAGGGTGACGGTGTAGGGGAGCTGTTTTTT. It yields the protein CASSPFGQGDGVGELFF.

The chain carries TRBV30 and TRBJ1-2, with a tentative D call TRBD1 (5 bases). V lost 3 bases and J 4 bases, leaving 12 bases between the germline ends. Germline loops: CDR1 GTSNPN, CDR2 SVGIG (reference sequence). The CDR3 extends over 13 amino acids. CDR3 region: CAWSEGDFYGYTF. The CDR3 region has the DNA TGTGCCTGGAGCGAAGGGGATTTCTATGGCTACACCTTC.

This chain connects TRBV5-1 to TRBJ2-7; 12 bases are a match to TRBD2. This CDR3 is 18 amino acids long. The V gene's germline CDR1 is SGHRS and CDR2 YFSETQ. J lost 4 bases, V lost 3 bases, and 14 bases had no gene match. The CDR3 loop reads CASSSAASGRALAYEQYF. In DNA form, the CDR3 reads TGCGCCAGCAGCTCGGCGGCTAGCGGGAGGGCCCTCGCTTACGAGCAGTACTTC.

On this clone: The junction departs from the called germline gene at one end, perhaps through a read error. The CDR3 protein is CASSDARVLSF. CDR3 bases: TGTGCCAGCAGTGACGCGCGAGTCCTATCATTC. This sequence joins TRBV2 and TRBJ2-7; D is ambiguous. The CDR3 length is 11 residues. The germline gives CDR1 SNHLY, CDR2 FYNNEI.

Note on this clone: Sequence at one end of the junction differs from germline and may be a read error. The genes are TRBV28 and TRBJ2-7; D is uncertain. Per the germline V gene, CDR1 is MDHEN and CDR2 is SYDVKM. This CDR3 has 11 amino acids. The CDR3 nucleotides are TGTACCAGCACTGAAGACCACGAGCAGTACTTC. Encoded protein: CTSTEDHEQYF.

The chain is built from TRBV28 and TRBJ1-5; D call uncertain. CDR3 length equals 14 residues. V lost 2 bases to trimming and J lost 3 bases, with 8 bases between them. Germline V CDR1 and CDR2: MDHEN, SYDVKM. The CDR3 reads CASSLAGINQPQHF. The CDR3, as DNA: TGTGCCAGCAGTTTAGCCGGGATCAATCAGCCCCAGCATTTT.

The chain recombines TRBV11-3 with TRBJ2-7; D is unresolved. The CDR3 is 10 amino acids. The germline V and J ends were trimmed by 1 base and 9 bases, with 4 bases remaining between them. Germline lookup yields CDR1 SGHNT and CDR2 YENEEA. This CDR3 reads CASSLVGQYF. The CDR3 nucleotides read TGTGCCAGCAGCTTAGTCGGGCAGTACTTC. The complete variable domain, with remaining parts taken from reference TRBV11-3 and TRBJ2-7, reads EAGVVQSPRYKIIEKKQPVAFWCNPISGHNTLYWYLQNLGQGPELLIRYENEEAVDDSQLPKDRFSAERLKGVDSTLKIQPAELGDSAVYLCASSLVGQYFGPGTRLTVT.

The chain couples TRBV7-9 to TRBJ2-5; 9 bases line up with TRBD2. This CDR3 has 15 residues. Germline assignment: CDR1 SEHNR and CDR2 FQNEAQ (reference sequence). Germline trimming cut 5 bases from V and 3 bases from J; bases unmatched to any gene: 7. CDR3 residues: CASSEPSGTKETQYF. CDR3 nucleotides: TGTGCCAGCAGCGAGCCTAGCGGGACTAAAGAGACCCAGTACTTC.

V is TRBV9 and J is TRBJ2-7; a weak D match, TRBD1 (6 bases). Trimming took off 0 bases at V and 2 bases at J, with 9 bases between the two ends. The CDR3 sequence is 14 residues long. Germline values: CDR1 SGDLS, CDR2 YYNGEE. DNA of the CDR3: TGTGCCAGCAGCGTAGGGACAGAAGCCTACGAGCAGTACTTC. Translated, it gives CASSVGTEAYEQYF.

The CDR3 DNA is TGTGCCAGCAGTGAACGGTGGGACACTGAAGCTTTCTTT. This sequence encodes CASSERWDTEAFF. The V and J genes are TRBV2 and TRBJ1-1; D gene ambiguous. There are 13 residues in the CDR3. Germline V gene lookup returns CDR1 SNHLY and CDR2 FYNNEI. V was cut by 2 bases and J by 3 bases, with 7 bases left in between.

Written as DNA, the CDR3 is TGCGCCAGCAGTGAGTCGAGGTTAGGGAGGGGGGGCCACGAGCAGTACTTC. It specifies CASSESRLGRGGHEQYF. This chain connects TRBV10-2 to TRBJ2-7, with D perhaps TRBD2 (7 bases). V was pared by 0 bases and J by 5 bases, with 20 bases between. The CDR3 totals 17 residues. Germline V lookup: CDR1 WSHSY, CDR2 SAAADI.

CDR3 nucleotides: TGTGCCAGCAGCCCCGGAGGGCTTCGTGGCAACATTCAGTACTTC. Translating it yields CASSPGGLRGNIQYF. The chain combines TRBV9 with TRBJ2-4, with D maybe TRBD2 (6 bases). CDR3 length: 15 amino acids. The V end lost 4 bases, the J end lost 7 bases, and 18 bases lay between the germline ends. The V gene's germline CDR1 is SGDLS and CDR2 YYNGEE. Looking up the rest from reference TRBV9 and TRBJ2-4 gives the full variable domain: DSGVTQTPKHLITATGQRVTLRCSPRSGDLSVYWYQQSLDQGLQFLIQYYNGEERAKGNILERFSAQQFPDLHSELNLSSLELGDSALYFCASSPGGLRGNIQYFGAGTRLSVL.

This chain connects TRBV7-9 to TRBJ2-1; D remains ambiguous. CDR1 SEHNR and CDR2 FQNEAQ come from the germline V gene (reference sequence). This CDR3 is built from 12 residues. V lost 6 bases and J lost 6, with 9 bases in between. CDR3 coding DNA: TGTGCCAGCAGTGCAGGACGCAATGAGCAGTTCTTC. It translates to CASSAGRNEQFF.

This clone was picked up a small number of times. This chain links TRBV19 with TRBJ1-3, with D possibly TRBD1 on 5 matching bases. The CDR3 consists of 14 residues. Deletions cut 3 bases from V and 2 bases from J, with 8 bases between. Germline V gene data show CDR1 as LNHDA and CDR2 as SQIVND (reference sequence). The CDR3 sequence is CASSMGQPGNTIYF. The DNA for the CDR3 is TGTGCCAGTAGTATGGGGCAGCCTGGAAACACCATATATTTT.

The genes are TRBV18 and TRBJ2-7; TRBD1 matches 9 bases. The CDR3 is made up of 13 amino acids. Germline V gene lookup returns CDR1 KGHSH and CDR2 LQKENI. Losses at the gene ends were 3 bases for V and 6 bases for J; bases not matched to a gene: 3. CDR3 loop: CASSPGQGGEQYF. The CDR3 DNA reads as TGTGCCAGCTCACCGGGACAGGGAGGCGAGCAGTACTTC.